This TCR beta chain was captured in a study of neoadjuvant anti-PD-1 for oral cavity cancer. Study information: Before surgery, most patients got three to four biweekly 3 mg/kg nivolumab doses. Study-level findings and limits: Higher pretreatment blood Treg/Th17 ratios correlated with higher pretreatment blood and lower post-treatment tumor TCRbeta clonality.

Here immunoSEQ multiplex PCR was the method, and the copy in TCRdb shows in-frame clones only, minus some. The data show about 37,000 clones, more than 35% seen once. As to time point: after neoadjuvant nivolumab, at surgical resection. Regarding this clone: The target antigen is unknown.

This receptor was obtained from a person aged 35-79 years with oral cavity squamous cell carcinoma. The sequenced sample was tumor tissue, obtained after nivolumab (anti-PD-1) treatment.

In DNA form, the CDR3 reads TGTGCCAGCAGACTAAGGCTCCGCTCTAGTGAGCAGTTCTTC. Its protein is CASRLRLRSSEQFF. The V and J genes are TRBV7-2 and TRBJ2-1; D is unresolved. Germline CDR1 SGHTA, CDR2 FQGNSA. V was shortened by 6 bases and J by 9 bases, with 18 bases between the two germline ends. The CDR3 spans 14 residues.